A selection of T cell receptor beta chains follows, all from one sample in a study of T cell responses to AZD1222 COVID-19 vaccine. Sequencing was performed with immunoSEQ multiplex PCR; in TCRdb, only in-frame clones are kept and a portion is missing. The data show about 170,000 clones, with over 90% seen just once and approximately 4% held by the top ten. This specimen was peripheral blood, taken on day 0 of AZD1222 vaccination. The receptors were sampled from an adult in good health. CDR3s include the opening cysteine and the closing phenylalanine or tryptophan. A D gene is named only where the DNA matches it firmly. Size tells how often a clone was seen (once, few, many) or the class of an expanded clone, and some rows leave it out.

d_call,v_call,j_call,clone_size,cdr3_nt,cdr3_aa
NA,TRBV4-2,TRBJ2-5,NA,TGTGCCAGCAGCCAAGAAGGGAGTAGAGGGACCCAGTACTTC,CASSQEGSRGTQYF
NA,TRBV7-9,TRBJ1-1,NA,TGTGCCAGCAGCTTTGACAGCAACACTGAAGCTTTCTTT,CASSFDSNTEAFF
NA,TRBV5-1,TRBJ2-1,NA,TGCGCCAGCAGCCGGCCCCGTACAAATGATAACAATGAGCAGTTCTTC,CASSRPRTNDNNEQFF
NA,TRBV6-5,TRBJ1-3,NA,TGTGGAGTAGGACAGTCCCGTTCTGGAAACACCATATATTTT,CGVGQSRSGNTIYF
TRBD1,TRBV7-6,TRBJ1-6,NA,TGTGCCAGCAGCAGAACAGGGGATAGATCACCCCTCCACTTT,CASSRTGDRSPLHF
TRBD2,TRBV24-1,TRBJ2-7,NA,TGTGCCACCAGTGATTCCCCTGGGTGGACTAGCGGGATGTACGAGCAGTACTTC,CATSDSPGWTSGMYEQYF
NA,TRBV18,TRBJ1-2,NA,TGTGCCAGCTCACGCCCTAGCGAGTCGGGCTACACCTTC,CASSRPSESGYTF
NA,TRBV2,TRBJ1-4,NA,TGTGCCAGCAGCCTCTCGGGGGGGGGCTTCGGTGAAAAACTGTTTTTT,CASSLSGGGFGEKLFF
NA,TRBV27,TRBJ1-1,NA,TGTGCCAGCAGTTTGCAGCTGAACACTGAAGCTTTCTTT,CASSLQLNTEAFF
NA,TRBV7-2,TRBJ2-2,NA,TGTGCCAGCAGCTTAGCCCCGGCGAACACCGGGGAGCTGTTTTTT,CASSLAPANTGELFF
NA,TRBV15,TRBJ1-6,NA,TGTGCCACCAGCAGAGACGCTTATGTGTTGAATAATTCACCCCTCCACTTT,CATSRDAYVLNNSPLHF
NA,TRBV3-1/TRBV3-2,TRBJ1-1,NA,TGTGCCAGCAGCCATGGATCGGACACTGAAGCTTTCTTT,CASSHGSDTEAFF
NA,TRBV4-1,TRBJ1-1,NA,TGCGCCAGCAGCGGCCTAAAGAAGGCTGAAGCTTTCTTT,CASSGLKKAEAFF
TRBD2,TRBV11-2,TRBJ2-2,NA,TGTGCCAGCAGCTGGGACTACCCCACCGGGGAGCTGTTTTTT,CASSWDYPTGELFF
NA,TRBV21-1,TRBJ1-2,NA,TGTGCCAGCGGCCCCCTCGGTATCGGCTACACCTTC,CASGPLGIGYTF
TRBD1,TRBV18,TRBJ2-7,once,TGTGCCAGCTCACCGGGGGGACAGGGGGGCCACGAGCAGTACTTC,CASSPGGQGGHEQYF
NA,TRBV12-3/TRBV12-4,TRBJ1-2,NA,TGTGCCAGCAGTGGGTATTCTCAAGATGGCTACACCTTC,CASSGYSQDGYTF
NA,TRBV19,TRBJ1-1,NA,TGTGCCAGTAGTCACCAGGGTGCTGAAGCTTTCTTT,CASSHQGAEAFF
TRBD1,TRBV5-1,TRBJ1-1,NA,TGCGCCAGCAGCTTGGCCTCGGGGTGGACAGGAGGGCCGAACACTGAAGCTTTCTTT,CASSLASGWTGGPNTEAFF
NA,TRBV18,TRBJ1-2,NA,TGTGCCAGCTCACCCCCTCTCACGGATGGCTACACCTTC,CASSPPLTDGYTF
NA,TRBV23-1,TRBJ2-2,NA,TGCGCCAGCAGCCAAACAGGGGAGCTGTTTTTT,CASSQTGELFF
TRBD2,TRBV18,TRBJ2-7,NA,TGTGCCAGCTCACCCCGGGAGGTGTACGAGCAGTACTTC,CASSPREVYEQYF